The clone carrying this T cell receptor (beta chain) showed up just a few times. Its antigen is not identified. Germline CDR1 LGHNA, CDR2 YSLEER. This CDR3 has 14 amino acids. V lost 4 bases, J lost 6 bases, and 12 bases lay in between. This sample was taken from a study of beta chain features in type 1 diabetes. Study as a whole: Age, gender, cell numbers and subset yield matched between patients and controls. Notes on the study in general: The study notes PCR might favor shorter templates equally in patients and controls. Insertions were fewer and deletions more numerous at VDJ junctions in type 1 diabetes patients. Shortening of TCRB CDR3s, moderate but significant, appeared in all four CD4+ subsets of Type 1 diabetes patients.

Expressed TCRB transcripts were sequenced, since all the RNA that had been isolated was reverse transcribed. Repertoires were generated with immunoSEQ multiplex PCR, while TCRdb's copy carries only in-frame clones and drops some. Of 95,000 to 110,000 clones listed, 28% are singletons. This TCR was recovered from a woman aged 18-29 years with type 1 diabetes. The chain joins TRBV4-3 to TRBJ2-2; weak D call: TRBD2 (6 bases). Input material: central memory CD4+ T cells from blood. This CDR3 is CASSRGGDSGELFF. Here the CDR3 DNA reads TGCGCCAGCAGCCGAGGAGGGGACTCCGGGGAGCTGTTTTTT.